One sample yielded the 28 T cell receptor beta chains listed below, sequenced in a study of beta chain features in type 1 diabetes. Sequenced material consisted of expressed TCRB transcripts (all of the isolated RNA was reverse transcribed). Assay: immunoSEQ multiplex PCR; the TCRdb copy retains only in-frame clones and omits some. The sample carries about 350,000 clones, roughly a fifth recorded once. Sequencing was done on a sample of naive CD4+ T cells from blood. The receptors originated from a woman between 18 and 29 years old in good health.

The genes are TRBV6-1 and TRBJ2-7; the match to TRBD1 covers 12 bases. J was trimmed by 6 bases and V by 3 bases; bases with no gene match: 3. Germline loops: CDR1 MNHNS, CDR2 SASEGT. The CDR3 consists of 14 residues. The CDR3 nucleotides are TGTGCCAGCAGTGACCGGGACAGGGGGCGCGAGCAGTACTTC. It specifies CASSDRDRGREQYF.

The rearrangement uses TRBV18 and TRBJ1-2; D is unclear. CDR3 length: 14 residues. Germline CDR1 and CDR2: KGHSH and LQKENI. The germline V and J ends were trimmed by 1 base and 4 bases, with 10 bases remaining between them. CDR3 amino acids: CASSPLEQTYGYTF. As DNA, the CDR3 is TGTGCCAGCTCACCACTCGAACAGACCTATGGCTACACCTTC.

In this sample, this clone turned up a few times. The CDR3 DNA follows: TGTGCCAGCTCACCACCGGGGGCTAGCGGGAACATTCAGTACTTC. It translates to CASSPPGASGNIQYF. The chain recombines TRBV18 with TRBJ2-4, with TRBD2 matching 8 bases. The germline CDR1 and CDR2 sequences are KGHSH and LQKENI. Trimming cost V 0 bases and J 7 bases; bases outside gene matches: 5. The CDR3 consists of 15 residues.

The rearrangement uses TRBV4-2 and TRBJ1-1, with D perhaps TRBD1 (5 bases). CDR3 length: 14 amino acids. Trimming removed 5 bases from V and 5 bases from J, with 15 bases in between. Germline values: CDR1 LGHNA, CDR2 YNFKEQ. CDR3 DNA: TGTGCCAGCAGCTACACACGCAAGGGGACTGAAGCTTTCTTT. This encodes CASSYTRKGTEAFF.

The CDR3, as DNA: TGTGCCAGCAGTGTCGGCGGGACAGGGGCCGGAAACACCATATATTTT. As protein: CASSVGGTGAGNTIYF. The chain is built from TRBV6-1 and TRBJ1-3; 10 bases map to TRBD1. J was trimmed by 4 bases and V by 4 bases; bases with no gene match: 7. The CDR3 sequence is 16 residues long. Germline CDR1 MNHNS, CDR2 SASEGT.

J is TRBJ1-1 and V is TRBV5-4; D gene ambiguous. V lost 0 bases, J lost 0 bases, and 6 bases lay in between. CDR3 length: 14 residues. Germline V gives CDR1 SGHNT, CDR2 YYREEE (reference sequence). The CDR3 sequence: CASSLERVNTEAFF. DNA for the CDR3: TGTGCCAGCAGCTTGGAGCGAGTGAACACTGAAGCTTTCTTT. Using reference TRBV5-4 and TRBJ1-1 for the parts outside the CDR3, the full variable domain is ETGVTQSPTHLIKTRGQQVTLRCSSQSGHNTVSWYQQALGQGPQFIFQYYREEENGRGNFPPRFSGLQFPNYSSELNVNALELDDSALYLCASSLERVNTEAFFGQGTRLTVV.

The chain employs TRBV7-2 and TRBJ2-3; 9 positions agree with TRBD2. The CDR3 has 18 amino acids. Germline V CDR1 and CDR2: SGHTA, FQGNSA. Trimming removed 3 bases from V and 5 bases from J; junction bases left unmatched: 15. CDR3 residues: CASSFLTAGGPSLDTQYF. CDR3 DNA sequence: TGTGCCAGCAGCTTCCTAACGGCGGGGGGGCCGAGTTTAGATACGCAGTATTTT.

This clone was seen a few times. This chain connects TRBV20-1 to TRBJ2-7; no definite D call. The CDR3 is 11 amino acids. In germline, CDR1 is DFQATT, CDR2 SNEGSKA (reference sequence). Trimming pared 6 bases from V and 5 bases from J, leaving 11 bases between. The CDR3 DNA reads as TGCAGTGCCATTCGTAGAAACGAGCAGTACTTC. Its protein is CSAIRRNEQYF.

The chain carries TRBV5-4 and TRBJ2-5; 8 nucleotides line up with TRBD2. This CDR3 has 14 amino acids. V lost 4 bases to trimming and J lost 0 bases; unmatched junction nucleotides: 2. In germline, CDR1 is SGHNT, CDR2 YYREEE (reference sequence). For the CDR3, the DNA is TGTGCCAGCAGCCCGACTAGCGACCAAGAGACCCAGTACTTC. Its translation is CASSPTSDQETQYF.

The CDR3 DNA is TGTGCCAGCAGCGGAGGGGAGACCCAGTACTTC. It encodes CASSGGETQYF. The V call is TRBV7-9, the J call TRBJ2-5, with D tentatively TRBD2 (6 bases). Between the trimmed V and J ends, which lost 5 bases and 5 bases, there was a span of 6 bases. The CDR3 length is 11 residues. Germline CDR1 reads SEHNR; CDR2 reads FQNEAQ (reference sequence).

The rearrangement joins TRBV29-1 to TRBJ1-2; D may be TRBD1 (5 bases). In germline, CDR1 is SQVTM, CDR2 ANQGSEA. Trimming shortened V by 4 bases and J by 4 bases, and 13 bases separated the two germline ends. CDR3 length: 13 amino acids. CDR3 in amino acids: CSVVDWQGYGYTF. Written as DNA, the CDR3 is TGCAGCGTTGTTGATTGGCAGGGCTATGGCTACACCTTC.

This clone has a handful of counts. The chain recombines TRBV7-2 with TRBJ2-3; D is perhaps TRBD2 (6 bases). This CDR3 region has 15 residues. Between the trimmed V and J ends, which lost 5 bases and 2 bases, there was a span of 14 bases. Germline V gene sequence: CDR1 SGHTA, CDR2 FQGNSA. The CDR3 loop reads CASSPRTTNTDTQYF. The CDR3 DNA follows: TGTGCCAGCAGCCCACGGACTACTAACACAGATACGCAGTATTTT.

The chain links TRBV27 to TRBJ2-3; 9 nucleotides align to TRBD1. The CDR3 totals 16 residues. In germline, CDR1 is MNHEY, CDR2 SMNVEV (reference sequence). V dropped 6 bases and J dropped 7; count of bases not matched to a gene: 14. CDR3 DNA: TGTGCCAGCAGCTTCCGGACAGGGGTACTCTCATATACGCAGTATTTT. Translating gives CASSFRTGVLSYTQYF.

The chain has TRBV15 and TRBJ2-1; D call uncertain. This CDR3 spans 14 amino acids. Trimming took 8 bases from V and 8 from J, leaving 19 bases between them. In germline, CDR1 is LNHNV, CDR2 YYDKDF (reference sequence). In DNA, the CDR3 is TGTGCCACCGCCCGTGACCTCACCGCGGATGAGCAGTTCTTC. Translation: CATARDLTADEQFF.

This clone turned up a few times. The chain carries TRBV7-2 and TRBJ2-3; TRBD2 matches at 8 bases. Per germline, CDR1 SGHTA and CDR2 FQGNSA. This CDR3 has 15 residues. The J segment lost 2 bases and the V segment lost 2 bases, leaving 3 bases of the junction unmatched. Written as DNA, the CDR3 is TGTGCCAGCAGCTTACGGGGGGGCACCACAGATACGCAGTATTTT. This sequence encodes CASSLRGGTTDTQYF.

This clone turned up a few times. This chain links TRBV30 with TRBJ1-2; D possibly corresponds to TRBD1 (5 bases). V was trimmed by 2 bases and J by 3 bases, leaving 13 bases between them. CDR1 is GTSNPN, CDR2 SVGIG, per germline (reference sequence). The CDR3 is made up of 14 amino acids. The CDR3 nucleotides read TGTGCCTGGAGTCAGGGTAGCTGGGACTATGGCTACACCTTC. Residues: CAWSQGSWDYGYTF. The full variable domain, with the rest looked up from reference TRBV30 and TRBJ1-2, is SQTIHQWPATLVQPVGSPLSLECTVEGTSNPNLYWYRQAAGRGLQLLFYSVGIGQISSEVPQNLSASRPQDRQFILSSKKLLLSDSGFYLCAWSQGSWDYGYTFGSGTRLTVV.

This clone was detected only a few times. V and J are TRBV7-3 and TRBJ2-3; 9 nucleotides agree with TRBD2. V shed 5 bases, J shed 4 bases, and the junction held 4 bases outside the gene matches. The CDR3 has 14 amino acids. Germline CDR1 is SGHTA and CDR2 is FQGTGA. CDR3 in amino acids: CASSRLADPDTQYF. In nucleotides, the CDR3 is TGTGCCAGCAGCCGACTAGCGGACCCAGATACGCAGTATTTT.

This clone was detected only a few times. V gene TRBV11-2 combines with J gene TRBJ2-1; 9 nucleotides agree with TRBD2. There are 11 residues in the CDR3. Germline lookup yields CDR1 SGHAT and CDR2 FQNNGV. The J segment lost 14 bases and the V segment lost 4 bases, leaving 3 bases of the junction unmatched. The CDR3 loop is CASSWGTSKFF. The CDR3 DNA sequence: TGTGCCAGCAGCTGGGGGACTAGCAAGTTCTTC.

This clone was counted only a few times. The chain carries TRBV5-1 and TRBJ1-1, with TRBD1 identical over 12 bases. This CDR3 is built from 16 residues. From germline, CDR1 is SGHRS and CDR2 YFSETQ. Trimming removed 4 bases from V and 4 bases from J; junction bases left unmatched: 8. CDR3 in amino acids: CASSEVGTGGITEAFF. In DNA form, the CDR3 reads TGCGCCAGCAGCGAAGTAGGGACAGGGGGCATCACTGAAGCTTTCTTT.

V gene TRBV6-5 combines with J gene TRBJ2-7; TRBD1 might be the D (6 bases). CDR3 length: 14 residues. V was clipped by 4 bases and J by 4 bases, with 14 bases between them. CDR1 MNHEY and CDR2 SVGAGI come from the germline V gene. As DNA, the CDR3 is TGTGCCAGCAGTTCAACGGGACACCAATACGAGCAGTACTTC. Translating it yields CASSSTGHQYEQYF.

This clone was seen a few times. This chain links TRBV11-3 with TRBJ2-1, with D maybe TRBD2 (6 bases). There are 14 residues in the CDR3. V lost 6 bases and J 4 bases, leaving 13 bases between the germline ends. Germline CDR1 reads SGHNT; CDR2 reads YENEEA. The CDR3 sequence: CASSVGAGYNEQFF. DNA for the CDR3: TGTGCCAGCAGTGTTGGGGCGGGATACAATGAGCAGTTCTTC.

This clone was found a few times. The genes are TRBV5-4 and TRBJ1-4; D is undetermined. Between the trimmed V and J ends, which lost 0 bases and 0 bases, there was a span of 6 bases. The CDR3 extends over 15 amino acids. Germline lookup yields CDR1 SGHNT and CDR2 YYREEE (reference sequence). Written as DNA, the CDR3 is TGTGCCAGCAGCTTGGAAGCCGCAACTAATGAAAAACTGTTTTTT. Translating it yields CASSLEAATNEKLFF.

This clone was seen a few times. CDR3 protein: CASNPGGAVNEQYF. The DNA for the CDR3 is TGTGCCAGCAACCCGGGGGGCGCGGTAAACGAGCAGTACTTC. The V gene is TRBV7-9, the J gene TRBJ2-7, with TRBD2 as a possible D gene (7 bases). Trimming removed 7 bases from V and 5 bases from J, with 18 bases in between. The CDR3 spans 14 residues. The germline gives CDR1 SEHNR, CDR2 FQNEAQ (reference sequence).

The chain employs TRBV13 and TRBJ2-7; D is perhaps TRBD2 (6 bases). This CDR3 is built from 13 residues. Germline values: CDR1 PRHDT, CDR2 FYEKMQ (reference sequence). The V and J ends lost 8 bases and 1 base respectively, with 12 bases between them. In DNA form, the CDR3 reads TGTGCCAGCGCTAGCGAAATTTCCTACGAGCAGTACTTC. Translation: CASASEISYEQYF.

CDR3 region: CASSQGFRNTEAFF. The CDR3 region has the DNA TGCGCCAGCAGCCAAGGATTCAGGAACACTGAAGCTTTCTTT. This rearrangement joins TRBV4-3 to TRBJ1-1; D not resolved. The germline V gene encodes CDR1 LGHNA and CDR2 YSLEER. The CDR3 runs to 14 residues. V was trimmed by 1 base and J by 1 base, leaving 7 bases between them.

This clone appeared a single time. Other nucleotide sequences from this sample produce the same CDR3. The chain links TRBV15 to TRBJ1-5; D not resolved. The CDR3 length is 15 residues. Per germline, CDR1 LNHNV and CDR2 YYDKDF (reference sequence). Trimming took 0 bases from V and 0 from J, leaving 6 bases between them. CDR3 region: CATSRDRYSNQPQHF. The DNA of the CDR3 is TGTGCCACCAGCAGAGACCGCTATAGCAATCAGCCCCAGCATTTT. Full variable domain (missing parts from reference TRBV15 and TRBJ1-5): DAMVIQNPRYQVTQFGKPVTLSCSQTLNHNVMYWYQQKSSQAPKLLFHYYDKDFNNEADTPDNFQSRRPNTSFCFLDIRSPGLGDTAMYLCATSRDRYSNQPQHFGDGTRLSIL.

The chain recombines TRBV20-1 with TRBJ2-7, with D unclear. Germline lookup yields CDR1 DFQATT and CDR2 SNEGSKA (reference sequence). This CDR3 has 9 residues. Trimming shortened V by 5 bases and J by 5 bases, and 4 bases separated the two germline ends. The DNA of the CDR3 is TGCAGTGCTCAGGACGAGCAGTACTTC. Its translation is CSAQDEQYF.

V is TRBV7-2 and J is TRBJ2-3; 9 positions match TRBD2. The germline CDR1 and CDR2 sequences are SGHTA and FQGNSA. V dropped 5 bases and J dropped 7; count of bases not matched to a gene: 13. This CDR3 region has 16 residues. CDR3 sequence: CASSESGGPSANTQYF. The CDR3 DNA reads TGTGCCAGCAGCGAGAGCGGGGGGCCCTCCGCGAATACGCAGTATTTT.